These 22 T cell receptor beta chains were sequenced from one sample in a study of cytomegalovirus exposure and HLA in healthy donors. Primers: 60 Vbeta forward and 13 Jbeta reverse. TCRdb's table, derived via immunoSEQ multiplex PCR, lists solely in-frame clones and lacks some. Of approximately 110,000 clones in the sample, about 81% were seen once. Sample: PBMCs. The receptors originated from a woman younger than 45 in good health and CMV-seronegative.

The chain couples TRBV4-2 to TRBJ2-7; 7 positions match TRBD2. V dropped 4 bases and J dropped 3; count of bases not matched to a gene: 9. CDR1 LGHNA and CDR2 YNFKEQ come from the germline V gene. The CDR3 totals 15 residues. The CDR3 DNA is TGTGCCAGCAGCCCTGCGGCTAGCGGATACTACGAGCAGTACTTC. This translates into CASSPAASGYYEQYF.

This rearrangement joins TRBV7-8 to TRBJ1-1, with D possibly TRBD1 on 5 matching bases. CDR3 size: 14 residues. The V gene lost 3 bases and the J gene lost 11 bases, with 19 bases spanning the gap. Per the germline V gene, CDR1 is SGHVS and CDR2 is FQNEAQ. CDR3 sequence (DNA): TGTGCCAGCAGCTTTACCACAGGCCATGTACCTGCTTTCTTT. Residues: CASSFTTGHVPAFF.

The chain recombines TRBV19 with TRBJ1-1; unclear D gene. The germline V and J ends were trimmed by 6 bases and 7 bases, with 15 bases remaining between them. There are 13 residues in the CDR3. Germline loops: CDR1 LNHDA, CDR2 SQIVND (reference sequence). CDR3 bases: TGTGCCAGTAGCCCCCCCCGACGGGTTGAAGCTTTCTTT. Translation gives CASSPPRRVEAFF.

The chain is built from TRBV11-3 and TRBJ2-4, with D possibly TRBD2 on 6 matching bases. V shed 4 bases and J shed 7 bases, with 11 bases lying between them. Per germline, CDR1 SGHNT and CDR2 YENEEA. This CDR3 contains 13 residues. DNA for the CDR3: TGTGCCAGCAGCTCTATGGGGAGGAACATTCAGTACTTC. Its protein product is CASSSMGRNIQYF.

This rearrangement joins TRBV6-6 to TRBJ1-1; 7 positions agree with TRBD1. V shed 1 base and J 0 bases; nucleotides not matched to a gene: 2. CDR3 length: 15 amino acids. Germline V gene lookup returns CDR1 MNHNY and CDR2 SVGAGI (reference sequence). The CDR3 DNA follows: TGTGCCAGCAGTTACTATACAGGGGTGAACACTGAAGCTTTCTTT. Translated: CASSYYTGVNTEAFF.

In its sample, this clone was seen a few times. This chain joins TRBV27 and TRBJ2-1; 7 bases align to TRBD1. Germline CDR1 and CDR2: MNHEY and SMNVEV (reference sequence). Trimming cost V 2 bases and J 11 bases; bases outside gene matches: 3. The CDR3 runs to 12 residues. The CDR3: CASSLRDSKQFF. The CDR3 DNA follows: TGTGCCAGCAGTTTACGGGACAGTAAGCAGTTCTTC.

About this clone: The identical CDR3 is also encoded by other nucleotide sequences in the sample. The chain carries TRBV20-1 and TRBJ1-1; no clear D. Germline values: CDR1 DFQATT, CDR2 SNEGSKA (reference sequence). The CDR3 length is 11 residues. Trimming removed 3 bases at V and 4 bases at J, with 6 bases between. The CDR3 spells CSASPGTEAFF. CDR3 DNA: TGCAGTGCTAGTCCGGGCACTGAAGCTTTCTTT.

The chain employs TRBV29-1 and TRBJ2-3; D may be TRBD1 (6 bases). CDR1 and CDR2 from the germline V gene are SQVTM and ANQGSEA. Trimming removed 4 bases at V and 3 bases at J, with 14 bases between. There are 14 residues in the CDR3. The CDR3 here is CSVAAGDITDTQYF. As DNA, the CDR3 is TGCAGCGTTGCTGCAGGGGATATAACAGATACGCAGTATTTT.

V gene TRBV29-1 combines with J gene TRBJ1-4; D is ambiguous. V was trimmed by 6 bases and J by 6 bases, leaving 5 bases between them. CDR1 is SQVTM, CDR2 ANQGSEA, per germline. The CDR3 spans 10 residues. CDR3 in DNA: TGCAGCGTCCTACATGAAAAACTGTTTTTT. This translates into CSVLHEKLFF.

CDR3 loop: CSVGQLYSYEQYF. CDR3 bases: TGCAGCGTTGGACAGTTATACTCCTACGAGCAGTACTTC. The chain has TRBV29-1 and TRBJ2-7; a weak D match, TRBD1 (5 bases). CDR1 is SQVTM and CDR2 is ANQGSEA in the germline V gene. The CDR3 runs to 13 residues. Trimming cost V 4 bases and J 0 bases, with 10 bases left between them.

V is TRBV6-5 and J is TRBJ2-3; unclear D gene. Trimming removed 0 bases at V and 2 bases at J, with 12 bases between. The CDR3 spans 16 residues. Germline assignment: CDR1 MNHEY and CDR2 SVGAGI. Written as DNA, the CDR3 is TGTGCCAGCAGTTACTCAATTACTACCCCCACAGATACGCAGTATTTT. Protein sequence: CASSYSITTPTDTQYF.

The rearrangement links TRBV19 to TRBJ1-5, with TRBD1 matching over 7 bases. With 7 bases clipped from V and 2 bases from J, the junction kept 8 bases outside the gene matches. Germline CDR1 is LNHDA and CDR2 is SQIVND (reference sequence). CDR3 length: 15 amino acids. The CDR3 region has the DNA TGTGCCAGTACCCCAGACAGGGCGCGCAATCAGCCCCAGCATTTT. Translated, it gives CASTPDRARNQPQHF.

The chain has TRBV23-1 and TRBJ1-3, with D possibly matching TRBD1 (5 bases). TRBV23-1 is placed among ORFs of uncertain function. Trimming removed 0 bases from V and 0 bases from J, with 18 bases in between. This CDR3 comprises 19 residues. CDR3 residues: CASSQSNSGTVVSGNTIYF. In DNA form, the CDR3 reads TGCGCCAGCAGTCAATCGAACAGCGGGACGGTAGTCTCTGGAAACACCATATATTTT.

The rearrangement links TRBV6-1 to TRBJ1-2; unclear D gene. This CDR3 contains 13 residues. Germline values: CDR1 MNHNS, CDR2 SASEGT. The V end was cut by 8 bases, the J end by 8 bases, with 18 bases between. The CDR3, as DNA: TGTGCCAGCGCCGGGGTCGCATCTGGAGGCTACACCTTC. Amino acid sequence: CASAGVASGGYTF.

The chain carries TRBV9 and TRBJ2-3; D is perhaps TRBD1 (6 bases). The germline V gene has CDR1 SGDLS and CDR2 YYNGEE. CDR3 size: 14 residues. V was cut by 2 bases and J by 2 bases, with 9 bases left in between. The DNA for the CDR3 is TGTGCCAGCAGCGTTACAGGGAACACAGATACGCAGTATTTT. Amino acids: CASSVTGNTDTQYF.

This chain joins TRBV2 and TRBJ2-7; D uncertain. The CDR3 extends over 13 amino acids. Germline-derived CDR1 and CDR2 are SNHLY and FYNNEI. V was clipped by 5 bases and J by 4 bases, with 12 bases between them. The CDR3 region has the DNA TGTGCCAGCAGTTGGAGCAGCCCATACGAGCAGTACTTC. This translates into CASSWSSPYEQYF.

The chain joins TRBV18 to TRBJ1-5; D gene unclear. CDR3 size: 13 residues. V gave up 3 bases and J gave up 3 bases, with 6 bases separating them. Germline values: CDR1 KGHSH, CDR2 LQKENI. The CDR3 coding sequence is TGTGCCAGCTCACCGGCTCCCAATCAGCCCCAGCATTTT. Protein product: CASSPAPNQPQHF.

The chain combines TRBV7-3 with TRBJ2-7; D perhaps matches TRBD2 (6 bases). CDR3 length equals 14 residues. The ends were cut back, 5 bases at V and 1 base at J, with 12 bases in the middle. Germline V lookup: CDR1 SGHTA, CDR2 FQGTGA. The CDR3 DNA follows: TGTGCCAGCAGCCCCCATGGGGGGTCCTACGAGCAGTACTTC. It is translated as CASSPHGGSYEQYF.

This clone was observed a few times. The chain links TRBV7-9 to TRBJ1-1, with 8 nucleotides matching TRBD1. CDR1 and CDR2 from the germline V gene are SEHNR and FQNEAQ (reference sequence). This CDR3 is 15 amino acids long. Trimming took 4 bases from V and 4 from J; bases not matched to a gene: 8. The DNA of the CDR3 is TGTGCCAGCAGCTCGACAGGGGTTTGGGGCACTGAAGCTTTCTTT. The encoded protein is CASSSTGVWGTEAFF.

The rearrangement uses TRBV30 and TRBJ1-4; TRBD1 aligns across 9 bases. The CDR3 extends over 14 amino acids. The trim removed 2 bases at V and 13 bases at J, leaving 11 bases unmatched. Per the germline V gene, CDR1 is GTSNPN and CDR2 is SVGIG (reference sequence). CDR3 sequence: CAWSTGTGRDLLFF. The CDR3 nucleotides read TGTGCCTGGAGTACCGGGACAGGGAGAGATTTACTGTTTTTT.

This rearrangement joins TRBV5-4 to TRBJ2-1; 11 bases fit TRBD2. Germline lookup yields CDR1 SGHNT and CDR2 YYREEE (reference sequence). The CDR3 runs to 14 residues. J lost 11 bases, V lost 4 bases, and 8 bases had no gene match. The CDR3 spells CASSQGLAESKQFF. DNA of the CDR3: TGTGCCAGCAGCCAGGGACTAGCGGAGAGTAAGCAGTTCTTC. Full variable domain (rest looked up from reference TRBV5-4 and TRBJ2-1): ETGVTQSPTHLIKTRGQQVTLRCSSQSGHNTVSWYQQALGQGPQFIFQYYREEENGRGNFPPRFSGLQFPNYSSELNVNALELDDSALYLCASSQGLAESKQFFGPGTRLTVL.

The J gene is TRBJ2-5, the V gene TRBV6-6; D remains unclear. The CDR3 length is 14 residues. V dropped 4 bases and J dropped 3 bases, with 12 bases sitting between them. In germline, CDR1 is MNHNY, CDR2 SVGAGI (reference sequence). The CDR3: CASSFQQREETQYF. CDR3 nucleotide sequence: TGTGCCAGCAGTTTTCAACAGAGAGAAGAGACCCAGTACTTC.